This T cell receptor beta chain is from a study of T cells after yellow fever vaccination. Study-level findings and limits: Abundant clonotypes (contaminants from the bulk population) could be present in FACS-sorted repertoires. A faster peak, day 5 versus 15, was reached by the weaker secondary response.

The V end was cut by 2 bases, the J end by 0 bases, with 8 bases between. Per germline, CDR1 MGHRA and CDR2 YSYEKL. CDR3 length: 15 amino acids. Each CDR3 protein gets one entry after TCRdb re-called the 5' RACE reads with MiXCR. Of approximately 350,000 distinct CDR3 sequences listed, roughly 12% were seen once; the top ten hold roughly 18%. Concerning this clonotype itself: Its antigen is undetermined.

This clonotype was sampled from a man aged 18 to 30 who received the YFV17D yellow fever vaccine. The V and J genes are TRBV4-1 and TRBJ1-5; D is unresolved. This specimen consisted of PBMCs, obtained on the day of the first yellow fever vaccination. In DNA form, the CDR3 reads TGCGCCAGCAGCCAACTTGGGAATAGCAATCAGCCCCAGCATTTT. Its translation is CASSQLGNSNQPQHF.